Listed below are T cell receptor beta chains from one sample, sequenced in a study of cytomegalovirus exposure and HLA in healthy donors. The method was immunoSEQ multiplex PCR; TCRdb's version includes in-frame clones alone and lacks a portion of them. The repertoire includes 120,000 or so clones, around 68% of them detected once, and approximately 10% sits in the top ten. The sequenced material came from PBMCs. These receptors were collected from a woman aged 45-59 years in good health and CMV-seropositive. The CDR3 runs from the conserved cysteine through the conserved F or W. A D gene is named only where the DNA matches it firmly. Some rows have no size entry. The others give once, few or many, or a class for an expanded clone.

>TRBV7-2|TRBJ2-3|NA|NA
CASSLGTQTQYF
TGTGCCAGCAGCCTTGGGACACAGACGCAGTATTTT
>TRBV4-1|TRBJ1-3|NA|NA
CASSQGFPSSGNTIYF
TGCGCCAGCAGCCAAGGGTTTCCGAGCTCTGGAAACACCATATATTTT
>TRBV7-6|TRBJ1-4|NA|NA
CASSSGEEKLFF
TGTGCCAGCAGCTCAGGGGAGGAAAAACTGTTTTTT
>TRBV19|TRBJ2-3|NA|NA
CASRRAGGTDTQYF
TGTGCCAGTAGGCGGGCAGGAGGCACAGATACGCAGTATTTT
>TRBV30|TRBJ2-5|NA|NA
CAWSGGNQETQYF
TGTGCCTGGAGTGGCGGTAACCAAGAGACCCAGTACTTC
>TRBV7-6|TRBJ2-1|NA|TRBD2
CASSLAGGGSYNEQFF
TGTGCCAGCAGCTTAGCCGGCGGGGGTTCCTACAATGAGCAGTTCTTC
>TRBV7-9|TRBJ1-6|few|TRBD1
CASSLEGTGNSPLHF
TGTGCCAGCAGCTTAGAAGGGACAGGGAATTCACCCCTCCACTTT
>TRBV29-1|TRBJ2-7|NA|NA
CSVVTLGTPLDEQYF
TGCAGCGTTGTTACTTTAGGGACACCTCTGGACGAGCAGTACTTC
>TRBV18|TRBJ2-4|NA|NA
CASSPQQGVKNIQYF
TGTGCCAGCTCACCGCAACAGGGTGTTAAAAACATTCAGTACTTC
>TRBV7-6|TRBJ2-7|NA|TRBD1
CASSLAPGGQGDYEQYF
TGTGCCAGCAGCTTAGCCCCGGGGGGACAGGGGGACTACGAGCAGTACTTC
>TRBV2|TRBJ1-2|NA|NA
CASTKGTTNYGYTF
TGTGCCAGCACCAAGGGGACTACTAACTATGGCTACACCTTC
>TRBV5-1|TRBJ1-4|NA|NA
CASSLVRGDEKLFF
TGCGCCAGCAGCTTGGTCAGGGGTGATGAAAAACTGTTTTTT
>TRBV28|TRBJ2-5|NA|TRBD2
CASSPGGLAGQETQYF
TGTGCCAGCAGTCCGGGAGGACTGGCTGGCCAAGAGACCCAGTACTTC
>TRBV19|TRBJ1-3|NA|NA
CASSIGGAAGNTIYF
TGTGCCAGTAGTATTGGGGGGGCCGCTGGAAACACCATATATTTT
>TRBV6-6|TRBJ1-5|NA|NA
CASSYSGEGNQPQHF
TGTGCCAGCAGTTACTCAGGGGAAGGCAATCAGCCCCAGCATTTT